Below are 3 T cell receptor beta chains sequenced from a single sample in a study of T cell repertoires in cytomegalovirus infection. The antigens for these receptors are not known. A single record per CDR3 protein comes from TCRdb applying MiXCR to the reads. The sample consists of some 800,000 distinct CDR3 sequences, around a third of them appearing once. The material sequenced was cultured CD8+ T cells from PBMCs, taken from culture after CMV antigen stimulation. Every receptor here comes from a human donor in good health (CMV status not recorded). Some clones in this sample may be carry-over from other donors' samples.

This rearrangement joins TRBV11-2 to TRBJ2-3, with D perhaps being TRBD1 or TRBD2 (5 bases each). The CDR3 loop spans 16 amino acids. Per germline, CDR1 SGHAT and CDR2 FQNNGV. Trimming left V 5 bases short and J 3 bases short, with 18 bases between. CDR3 sequence: CASSTTQRGITDTQYF. The DNA for the CDR3 is TGTGCCAGCAGCACAACCCAGAGGGGTATAACAGATACGCAGTATTTT.

This chain joins TRBV6-1 and TRBJ1-5; 8 bases agree with TRBD1. The V gene end was trimmed by 10 bases and the J gene end by 0 bases; junction bases not matched to a gene: 14. Germline assignment: CDR1 MNHNS and CDR2 SASEGT. There are 17 residues in the CDR3. The CDR3 nucleotides read TGTGCCAACACAACCGACAGGGGTGGGTTTAGCAATCAGCCCCAGCATTTT. This gives the protein CANTTDRGGFSNQPQHF.

This chain connects TRBV27 to TRBJ2-2, with D perhaps assigned TRBD1 or TRBD2 (5 bases each). Germline V lookup: CDR1 MNHEY, CDR2 SMNVEV (reference sequence). Trimming pared 5 bases from V and 4 bases from J, leaving 14 bases between. The CDR3 runs 15 residues. For the CDR3, the DNA is TGTGCCAGCAGTCCTGAGGGGTTGAGCACCGGGGAGCTGTTTTTT. It is translated as CASSPEGLSTGELFF.